The rows below give T cell receptor beta chains drawn from one sample of a study of blood T cell repertoires in COVID-19. TCRdb's copy holds only in-frame clones and misses some; the assay was immunoSEQ multiplex PCR. The top ten clones hold approximately 5% of a sample with approximately 220,000 clones, approximately 81% of them seen once. Sample: peripheral blood. Receptors originate from an older woman who had recovered from COVID-19. CDR3s include the opening cysteine and the closing phenylalanine or tryptophan. The order of the fields is clone size, D gene, J gene, V gene, CDR3 protein, CDR3 DNA. A D gene is named only where the DNA matches it firmly. Some rows have no size entry. The others give once, few or many, or a class for an expanded clone.

clone_size: .; d_call: TRBD1; j_call: TRBJ2-3; v_call: TRBV30; cdr3_aa: CAWGPGQGRTDTQYF; cdr3_nt: TGTGCCTGGGGACCAGGACAGGGTCGCACAGATACGCAGTATTTT
clone_size: .; d_call: TRBD2; j_call: TRBJ2-1; v_call: TRBV7-8; cdr3_aa: CASSPPLGLAGGNEQFF; cdr3_nt: TGTGCCAGCAGTCCTCCCTTGGGACTAGCGGGGGGGAATGAGCAGTTCTTC
clone_size: .; d_call: TRBD1; j_call: TRBJ2-3; v_call: TRBV19; cdr3_aa: CASSMDRGGDTDTQYF; cdr3_nt: TGTGCCAGTAGTATGGACAGGGGGGGGGACACAGATACGCAGTATTTT
clone_size: .; d_call: TRBD2; j_call: TRBJ2-3; v_call: TRBV4-2; cdr3_aa: CASSPGTKGGDTQYF; cdr3_nt: TGTGCCAGCAGCCCAGGGACTAAAGGAGGAGATACGCAGTATTTT
clone_size: .; d_call: .; j_call: TRBJ2-2; v_call: TRBV10-1; cdr3_aa: CASSEGIFAGTGELFF; cdr3_nt: TGCGCCAGCAGTGAGGGGATTTTCGCAGGGACCGGGGAGCTGTTTTTT
clone_size: .; d_call: .; j_call: TRBJ1-3; v_call: TRBV6-2/TRBV6-3; cdr3_aa: CASSYGPGGNTIYF; cdr3_nt: TGTGCCAGCAGTTACGGACCGGGAGGAAACACCATATATTTT
clone_size: .; d_call: .; j_call: TRBJ2-2; v_call: TRBV7-8; cdr3_aa: CASSLGAGRNTGELFF; cdr3_nt: TGTGCCAGCAGCTTAGGGGCAGGGCGAAACACCGGGGAGCTGTTTTTT
clone_size: .; d_call: TRBD2; j_call: TRBJ2-1; v_call: TRBV18; cdr3_aa: CASSPTGAGGYNEQFF; cdr3_nt: TGTGCCAGCTCACCTACCGGAGCGGGGGGCTACAATGAGCAGTTCTTC
clone_size: .; d_call: .; j_call: TRBJ1-6; v_call: TRBV2; cdr3_aa: CASSEFWAGYSNSPLHF; cdr3_nt: TGTGCCAGCAGTGAATTTTGGGCAGGGTATTCTAATTCACCCCTCCACTTT
clone_size: .; d_call: TRBD2; j_call: TRBJ2-5; v_call: TRBV7-9; cdr3_aa: CASSPRGAGEETQYF; cdr3_nt: TGTGCCAGCAGCCCCCGGGGAGCGGGGGAAGAGACCCAGTACTTC
clone_size: .; d_call: TRBD1; j_call: TRBJ1-2; v_call: TRBV7-3; cdr3_aa: CASSLNGQGGGYTF; cdr3_nt: TGTGCCAGCAGCTTAAACGGACAGGGTGGAGGCTACACCTTC
clone_size: .; d_call: TRBD1; j_call: TRBJ1-2; v_call: TRBV5-1; cdr3_aa: CASSPPGGASGYTF; cdr3_nt: TGCGCCAGCAGCCCCCCAGGGGGCGCGAGTGGCTACACCTTC
clone_size: .; d_call: .; j_call: TRBJ2-5; v_call: TRBV2; cdr3_aa: CASSEAAGMYQETQYF; cdr3_nt: TGTGCCAGCAGTGAAGCGGCGGGAATGTACCAAGAGACCCAGTACTTC
clone_size: once; d_call: TRBD2; j_call: TRBJ2-1; v_call: TRBV7-2; cdr3_aa: CASSPPSGGSYNEQFF; cdr3_nt: TGTGCCAGCAGCCCACCTAGCGGGGGGAGCTACAATGAGCAGTTCTTC
clone_size: .; d_call: .; j_call: TRBJ2-1; v_call: TRBV7-2; cdr3_aa: CASSDRGGWEQFF; cdr3_nt: TGTGCCAGCAGCGACAGAGGGGGTTGGGAGCAGTTCTTC
clone_size: .; d_call: .; j_call: TRBJ1-6; v_call: TRBV5-1; cdr3_aa: CASSLVGVRSSYNSPLHF; cdr3_nt: TGCGCCAGCAGCTTGGTAGGGGTCAGAAGCTCCTATAATTCACCCCTCCACTTT
clone_size: .; d_call: TRBD1; j_call: TRBJ1-1; v_call: TRBV6-5; cdr3_aa: CASSYDRGTFF; cdr3_nt: TGTGCCAGCAGTTACGACAGGGGAACTTTCTTT
clone_size: .; d_call: .; j_call: TRBJ1-1; v_call: TRBV18; cdr3_aa: CASSPSVARSTEAFF; cdr3_nt: TGTGCCAGCTCACCATCAGTGGCGCGGTCCACTGAAGCTTTCTTT
clone_size: .; d_call: TRBD1; j_call: TRBJ1-1; v_call: TRBV5-1; cdr3_aa: CASSLQGQGLFEAFF; cdr3_nt: TGCGCCAGCAGCTTGCAGGGACAGGGTTTATTTGAAGCTTTCTTT
clone_size: .; d_call: .; j_call: TRBJ2-5; v_call: TRBV7-9; cdr3_aa: CASSSKVGLKETQYF; cdr3_nt: TGTGCCAGCAGCTCAAAGGTGGGGCTTAAGGAGACCCAGTACTTC
clone_size: .; d_call: TRBD1; j_call: TRBJ1-5; v_call: TRBV5-6; cdr3_aa: CASSQGQGGGFWPQHF; cdr3_nt: TGTGCCAGCAGCCAGGGACAGGGTGGTGGTTTTTGGCCCCAGCATTTT
clone_size: .; d_call: .; j_call: TRBJ1-2; v_call: TRBV6-5; cdr3_aa: CASSKTINYGYTF; cdr3_nt: TGTGCCAGCAGTAAAACTATTAACTATGGCTACACCTTC
clone_size: .; d_call: .; j_call: TRBJ1-3; v_call: TRBV19; cdr3_aa: CASSIQADSGNTIYF; cdr3_nt: TGTGCCAGTAGTATCCAGGCAGACTCTGGAAACACCATATATTTT
clone_size: .; d_call: .; j_call: TRBJ2-5; v_call: TRBV30; cdr3_aa: CAWGTAVRGTQYF; cdr3_nt: TGTGCCTGGGGGACGGCGGTCCGGGGGACCCAGTACTTC
clone_size: .; d_call: TRBD2; j_call: TRBJ2-1; v_call: TRBV7-8; cdr3_aa: CASSLDSGGPYNEQFF; cdr3_nt: TGTGCCAGCAGCTTAGACAGCGGGGGGCCTTACAATGAGCAGTTCTTC
clone_size: .; d_call: TRBD2; j_call: TRBJ2-4; v_call: TRBV5-1; cdr3_aa: CASSETSGGTDIQYF; cdr3_nt: TGCGCCAGCAGCGAGACTAGCGGGGGTACCGACATTCAGTACTTC
clone_size: .; d_call: .; j_call: TRBJ2-5; v_call: TRBV18; cdr3_aa: CASSPRGYTGKETQYF; cdr3_nt: TGTGCCAGCTCACCGAGGGGTTATACAGGGAAGGAGACCCAGTACTTC
clone_size: .; d_call: .; j_call: TRBJ1-1; v_call: TRBV6-1; cdr3_aa: CASSDGGGSNTEAFF; cdr3_nt: TGTGCCAGCAGTGATGGGGGGGGGTCAAACACTGAAGCTTTCTTT
clone_size: .; d_call: .; j_call: TRBJ1-2; v_call: TRBV4-1; cdr3_aa: CASSHRSRGGDYGYTF; cdr3_nt: TGCGCCAGCAGCCACCGAAGCAGGGGAGGGGACTATGGCTACACCTTC
clone_size: .; d_call: TRBD1; j_call: TRBJ2-7; v_call: TRBV6-1; cdr3_aa: CASSDNRGPYEQYF; cdr3_nt: TGTGCCAGCAGTGATAACAGGGGGCCCTACGAGCAGTACTTC
clone_size: .; d_call: .; j_call: TRBJ1-1; v_call: TRBV5-4; cdr3_aa: CASSLVELAGTEAFF; cdr3_nt: TGTGCCAGCAGCTTGGTAGAGTTAGCGGGCACTGAAGCTTTCTTT
clone_size: .; d_call: .; j_call: TRBJ2-1; v_call: TRBV6-5; cdr3_aa: CASSYPKQFF; cdr3_nt: TGTGCCAGCAGTTACCCCAAGCAGTTCTTC
clone_size: .; d_call: TRBD1; j_call: TRBJ2-7; v_call: TRBV4-1; cdr3_aa: CASSLGTGSYEQYF; cdr3_nt: TGCGCCAGCAGCCTCGGGACAGGCTCATACGAGCAGTACTTC
clone_size: .; d_call: .; j_call: TRBJ2-7; v_call: TRBV6-5; cdr3_aa: CASSRLGSSYEQYF; cdr3_nt: TGTGCCAGCAGTCGACTCGGGAGCTCCTACGAGCAGTACTTC
clone_size: .; d_call: TRBD1; j_call: TRBJ1-2; v_call: TRBV2; cdr3_aa: CASRGQGLYGYTF; cdr3_nt: TGTGCCAGCAGGGGACAGGGTCTTTATGGCTACACCTTC
clone_size: .; d_call: .; j_call: TRBJ1-6; v_call: TRBV5-5; cdr3_aa: CASSPAARGYSPLHF; cdr3_nt: TGTGCCAGCAGCCCAGCGGCCAGGGGTTATTCACCCCTCCACTTT
clone_size: .; d_call: TRBD2; j_call: TRBJ2-1; v_call: TRBV4-2; cdr3_aa: CASSQVHKRGGYNEQFF; cdr3_nt: TGTGCCAGCAGCCAAGTTCACAAGCGGGGGGGATACAATGAGCAGTTCTTC
clone_size: .; d_call: .; j_call: TRBJ2-7; v_call: TRBV6-5; cdr3_aa: CASSYSSMGGQYF; cdr3_nt: TGTGCCAGCAGTTACTCGAGTATGGGAGGGCAGTACTTC
clone_size: .; d_call: TRBD1; j_call: TRBJ1-2; v_call: TRBV6-5; cdr3_aa: CASIQRGRMRGYTF; cdr3_nt: TGTGCCAGCATCCAAAGGGGGCGAATGAGGGGCTACACCTTC
clone_size: .; d_call: .; j_call: TRBJ1-1; v_call: TRBV18; cdr3_aa: CASSPRLASYTEAFF; cdr3_nt: TGTGCCAGCTCACCCCGCCTTGCCAGTTACACTGAAGCTTTCTTT
clone_size: .; d_call: TRBD2; j_call: TRBJ2-2; v_call: TRBV2; cdr3_aa: CASRDAGRASATGELFF; cdr3_nt: TGTGCCAGCAGAGATGCCGGGAGGGCCTCGGCCACCGGGGAGCTGTTTTTT
clone_size: few; d_call: .; j_call: TRBJ2-7; v_call: TRBV30; cdr3_aa: CAWSVYRVLRYEQYF; cdr3_nt: TGTGCCTGGAGTGTCTACAGGGTTCTGAGATACGAGCAGTACTTC
clone_size: few; d_call: .; j_call: TRBJ2-7; v_call: TRBV5-8; cdr3_aa: CASSRGTAYEQYF; cdr3_nt: TGTGCCAGCAGCCGCGGGACAGCCTACGAGCAGTACTTC
clone_size: .; d_call: TRBD2; j_call: TRBJ2-1; v_call: TRBV18; cdr3_aa: CASSPIPGRGGFNEQFF; cdr3_nt: TGTGCCAGCTCACCAATCCCCGGGCGGGGGGGCTTCAATGAGCAGTTCTTC
clone_size: .; d_call: .; j_call: TRBJ1-4; v_call: TRBV10-3; cdr3_aa: CAISESLSATNEKLFF; cdr3_nt: TGTGCCATCAGTGAGAGCCTTAGCGCAACTAATGAAAAACTGTTTTTT
clone_size: .; d_call: .; j_call: TRBJ2-2; v_call: TRBV11-3; cdr3_aa: CASSLQGAGITGELFF; cdr3_nt: TGTGCCAGCAGCCTACAGGGAGCTGGGATCACCGGGGAGCTGTTTTTT
clone_size: once; d_call: .; j_call: TRBJ1-5; v_call: TRBV27; cdr3_aa: CASSLETGQPQHF; cdr3_nt: TGTGCCAGCAGTTTAGAAACAGGTCAGCCCCAGCATTTT
clone_size: .; d_call: TRBD1; j_call: TRBJ1-3; v_call: TRBV25-1; cdr3_aa: CASSDPGQGSNTIYF; cdr3_nt: TGTGCCAGCAGTGATCCGGGACAGGGATCAAACACCATATATTTT
clone_size: few; d_call: .; j_call: TRBJ2-5; v_call: TRBV7-9; cdr3_aa: CASSRSLDRPGETQYF; cdr3_nt: TGTGCCAGCAGCCGGAGCTTGGACAGACCTGGGGAGACCCAGTACTTC
clone_size: .; d_call: .; j_call: TRBJ1-3; v_call: TRBV9; cdr3_aa: CASSVQGGNTIYF; cdr3_nt: TGTGCCAGCAGCGTACAGGGGGGAAACACCATATATTTT
clone_size: .; d_call: .; j_call: TRBJ2-3; v_call: TRBV5-1; cdr3_aa: CASSLYGISTDTQYF; cdr3_nt: TGCGCCAGCAGCTTGTACGGGATTAGCACAGATACGCAGTATTTT
clone_size: .; d_call: TRBD1; j_call: TRBJ1-4; v_call: TRBV7-9; cdr3_aa: CASSSQGEGEKLFF; cdr3_nt: TGTGCCAGCAGTTCCCAGGGGGAAGGTGAAAAACTGTTTTTT
clone_size: .; d_call: .; j_call: TRBJ2-7; v_call: TRBV7-9; cdr3_aa: CASSLDPGPLEQYF; cdr3_nt: TGTGCCAGCAGCTTAGATCCGGGTCCCCTCGAGCAGTACTTC